The TCR beta chain described here comes from a study of cytomegalovirus exposure and HLA in healthy donors. Both 60 Vbeta primers and 13 Jbeta primers went into the PCR. TCRdb keeps only in-frame clones here, not all; method: immunoSEQ multiplex PCR. The profile shows over 200,000 clones, approximately 90% of them singletons. Germline V gives CDR1 MGHRA, CDR2 YSYEKL. The V gene lost 4 bases and the J gene lost 8 bases, with 15 bases spanning the gap. The CDR3 runs 14 residues. The chain employs TRBV4-1 and TRBJ2-1; tentatively, D is TRBD1 (5 bases). Sequencing was performed on PBMCs. The receptor's source is a young woman in good health and CMV-seronegative. Here the CDR3 reads CASSPRLGQDEQFF. CDR3 sequence (DNA): TGCGCCAGCAGCCCCCGATTGGGGCAGGATGAGCAGTTCTTC.